The clone carrying this TCR beta chain has only one observation. The data originate from a study of blood T cell repertoires in COVID-19. Some clones are missing from TCRdb's copy, which holds only in-frame ones; the method was immunoSEQ multiplex PCR. The sample lists roughly 42,000 clones, 65% to 85% occurring once. The V gene lost 4 bases and the J gene lost 3 bases, with 18 bases spanning the gap. Germline V gives CDR1 MNHEY, CDR2 SMNVEV (reference sequence). The CDR3 runs to 17 residues. V gene TRBV27 combines with J gene TRBJ1-4; D possibly corresponds to TRBD1 (5 bases). Specimen: peripheral blood. The TCR sequence derives from a woman older than 75 with acute or convalescent COVID-19. CDR3 nucleotide sequence: TGTGCCAGCAGTTCCTCGGCGGGGAGGGGCCCTAATGAAAAACTGTTTTTT. Its protein is CASSSSAGRGPNEKLFF.